A selection of T cell receptor beta chains follows, all from one sample in a study of cytomegalovirus exposure and HLA in healthy donors. Data came from immunoSEQ multiplex PCR; TCRdb stores just in-frame clones and leaves some out. The sample carries under 200,000 clones, 70% to 80% recorded once. The sample comprised PBMCs. The receptors were sampled from a woman aged 50 to 60 in good health and CMV-seronegative. The CDR3 runs from the conserved cysteine through the conserved F or W. Not every row has a clone size; where given, it reads once, few, many or a size class.

>12|TRBJ1-1|TRBV5-6|few
CASTREGTEAFF
>16|TRBJ2-1|TRBV5-4|-
CASSTGTSGPYNEQFF
>15|TRBJ1-5|TRBV7-2|-
CASTNDRGLAQPQHF
>13|TRBJ2-1|TRBV27|-
CASSTRQKNEQFF
>15|TRBJ2-3|TRBV9|-
CASSVQQRETDTQYF
>20|TRBJ2-4|TRBV30|-
CAWSVPKDRASDGSQNIQYF
>16|TRBJ1-3|TRBV7-2|-
CASSHAGGRSGNTIYF
>14|TRBJ1-1|TRBV6-1|-
CASTPQRGNTEAFF
>15|TRBJ1-1|TRBV28|-
CASTNWRGRNTEAFF
>10|TRBJ2-1|TRBV28|once
CASRQGEQFF
>15|TRBJ2-3|TRBV10-1|-
CASSDGSGATDTQYF
>15|TRBJ2-7|TRBV5-5|-
CASSLLTGISYEQYF
>15|TRBJ2-3|TRBV28|-
CASSQDRVSTDTQYF
>15|TRBJ2-3|TRBV5-1|-
CASSPSRYGTDTQYF
>14|TRBJ2-7|TRBV27|-
CASSRDRVSSEQYF
>14|TRBJ2-7|TRBV15|-
CATSGDRESYEQYF
>14|-|TRBV7-6|-
CASSSGTDLYEQYF
>17|TRBJ1-2|TRBV28|-
CASSLATDSFYDYGYTF
>17|TRBJ2-2|TRBV28|-
CASSLARSGENTGELFF
>14|-|TRBV2|-
CASRGAGGAYEQYF
>15|TRBJ1-3|TRBV9|-
CASSVRRGSGDTIYF
>14|TRBJ1-2|TRBV5-5|-
CASSIIGSNYGYTF
>15|TRBJ1-4|TRBV18|-
CASSLDRGTNEKLFF
>15|TRBJ1-5|TRBV28|-
CASIGGLGSNQPQHF
>15|TRBJ1-1|TRBV9|once
CASSKRGTTNTEAFF
>14|TRBJ1-3|TRBV6-5|-
CASSVQNSGNTIYF
>16|TRBJ2-2|TRBV5-4|-
CASSHTGGADTGELFF
>14|TRBJ2-7|TRBV2|-
CASSELAASSGQYF
>13|TRBJ1-4|TRBV30|-
CAWNRATNEKLFF
>14|TRBJ1-2|TRBV18|-
CASSPKAGAYGYTF
>13|TRBJ1-4|TRBV15|once
CATSRRTGEKLFF